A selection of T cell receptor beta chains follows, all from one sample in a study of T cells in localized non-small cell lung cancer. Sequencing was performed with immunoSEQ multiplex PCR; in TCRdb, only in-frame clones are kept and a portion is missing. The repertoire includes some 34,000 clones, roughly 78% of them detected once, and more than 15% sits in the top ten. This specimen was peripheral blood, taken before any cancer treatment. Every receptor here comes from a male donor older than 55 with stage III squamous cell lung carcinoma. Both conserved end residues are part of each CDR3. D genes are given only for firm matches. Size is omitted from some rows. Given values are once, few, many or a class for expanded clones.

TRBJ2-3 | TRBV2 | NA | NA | TGTGCCAGCAGCACCGGGACACTTAGCACAGATACGCAGTATTTT | CASSTGTLSTDTQYF
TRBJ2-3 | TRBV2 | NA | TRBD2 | TGTGCCAGCAGTGAGACTAGCGCAACCACAGATACGCAGTATTTT | CASSETSATTDTQYF
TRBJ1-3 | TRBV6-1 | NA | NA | TGTGCCAGCAGTGGCGGGATTGGTCCTGGAAACACCATATATTTT | CASSGGIGPGNTIYF
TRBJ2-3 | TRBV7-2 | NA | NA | TGTGCCAGCAGCTTAGACAGGGCCACAGATACGCAGTATTTT | CASSLDRATDTQYF
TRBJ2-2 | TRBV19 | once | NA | TGTGCCAGTAGTATGGTCTCCGGGGTGGCCGGGGAGCTGTTTTTT | CASSMVSGVAGELFF
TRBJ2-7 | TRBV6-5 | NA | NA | TGTGCCAGCAGACCACTTCTATCTCCCGGGAAGTACTTC | CASRPLLSPGKYF
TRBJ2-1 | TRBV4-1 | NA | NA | TGCGCCAGCAGCCCTTCGACTAGCTCCTACAATGAGCAGTTCTTC | CASSPSTSSYNEQFF
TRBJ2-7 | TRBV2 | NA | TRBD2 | TGTGCCAGCTTACCCGGGACTAGCGGGAGGGCCCAGTACTTC | CASLPGTSGRAQYF
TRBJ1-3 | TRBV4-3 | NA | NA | TGCGCCAGCAGCCAAGATAGGGTGGGTACAGGAAACACCATATATTTT | CASSQDRVGTGNTIYF
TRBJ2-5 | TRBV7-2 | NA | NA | TGTGCCAGCAGCTTAGATGGGCAGGATCTTAGGACCCAGTACTTC | CASSLDGQDLRTQYF
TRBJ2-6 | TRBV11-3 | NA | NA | TGTGCCAGCAGCTTACATCCTGTGGACAGCTCTGGGGCCAACGTCCTGACTTTC | CASSLHPVDSSGANVLTF
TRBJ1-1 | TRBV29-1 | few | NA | TGCAGCGTTGTGGAAGGGAGTTGGCTGAACACTGAAGCTTTCTTT | CSVVEGSWLNTEAFF
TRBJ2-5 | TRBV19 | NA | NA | TGTGCCAGTAGTACCCAACCGCAAGAGACCCAGTACTTC | CASSTQPQETQYF
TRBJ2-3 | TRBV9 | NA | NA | TGTGCCAGCAGCGTAGAGGGCGTAACTAGCACAGATACGCAGTATTTT | CASSVEGVTSTDTQYF
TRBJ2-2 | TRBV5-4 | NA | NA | TGTGCCAGCAGCTTAAAGAATAGCGCTAACACCGGGGAGCTGTTTTTT | CASSLKNSANTGELFF
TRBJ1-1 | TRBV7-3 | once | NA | TGTGCCAGCAGCTTAATATCCGTGGGTGGAACTGAAGCTTTCTTT | CASSLISVGGTEAFF
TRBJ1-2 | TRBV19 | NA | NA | TGTGCCAGTAGTATCACAGGTTTCTACTATGGCTACACCTTC | CASSITGFYYGYTF
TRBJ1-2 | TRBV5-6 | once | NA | TGTGCCAGCAGCCCTCGGGGGGCTGAAGACTACACCTTC | CASSPRGAEDYTF
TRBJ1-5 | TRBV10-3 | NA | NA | TGTGCCATCAGTGCCTGGGGGTCAGGGAGAGGAGGCGATAGCAATCAGCCCCAGCATTTT | CAISAWGSGRGGDSNQPQHF
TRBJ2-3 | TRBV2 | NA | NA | TGTGCCAGCAGTGAAGGACCCGGAGGGAGACAAGATACGCAGTATTTT | CASSEGPGGRQDTQYF
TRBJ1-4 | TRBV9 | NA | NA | TGTGCCAGCAGCGTAGATTCGCAGGGAGGGGAAAAACTGTTTTTT | CASSVDSQGGEKLFF
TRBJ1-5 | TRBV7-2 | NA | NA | TGTGCCAGCAGCTCCCAATTTAGCAATCAGCCCCAGCATTTT | CASSSQFSNQPQHF
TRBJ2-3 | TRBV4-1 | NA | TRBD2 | TGCGCCAGCAGCCACCTTCGGGCTAGCGGGGGGGCGTTAGATACGCAGTATTTT | CASSHLRASGGALDTQYF
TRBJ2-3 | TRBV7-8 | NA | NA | TGTGCCAGCAGCTTAGGGTTAGATACGCAGTATTTT | CASSLGLDTQYF
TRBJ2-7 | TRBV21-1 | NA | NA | TGTGCCAGCAGCAAGAGGGCCTACGAGCAGTACTTC | CASSKRAYEQYF
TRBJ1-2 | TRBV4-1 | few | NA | TGCGCCAGCAGCCAAGGAGGTGGTTATGGCTACACCTTC | CASSQGGGYGYTF
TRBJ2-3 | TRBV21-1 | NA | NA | TGTGCCAGCCTTGGACTAGCGGGGGGCACAGATACGCAGTATTTT | CASLGLAGGTDTQYF
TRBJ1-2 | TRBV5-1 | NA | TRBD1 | TGCGCCAGCAGCCCGGGACAGGGAGAAGGCTACACCTTC | CASSPGQGEGYTF
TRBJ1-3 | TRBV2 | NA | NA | TGTGCCAGCAGTGAACTGGAGAGCTCTGGAAACACCATATATTTT | CASSELESSGNTIYF
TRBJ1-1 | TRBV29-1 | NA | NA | TGCAGCGTTGTTGGGGTGGGAATGAACACTGAAGCTTTCTTT | CSVVGVGMNTEAFF
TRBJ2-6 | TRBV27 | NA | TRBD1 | TGTGCCAGTGCGAACAGGGGGCTTGGGGCCAACGTCCTGACTTTC | CASANRGLGANVLTF
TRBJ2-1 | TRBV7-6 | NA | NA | TGTGCCAGCAGCTTTCTGACAAATGAGCAGTTCTTC | CASSFLTNEQFF
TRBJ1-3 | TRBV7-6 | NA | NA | TGTGCCAGCAGCTTAGTGGGGGGACCCTCTGGAAACACCATATATTTT | CASSLVGGPSGNTIYF
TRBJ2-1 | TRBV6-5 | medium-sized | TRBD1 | TGTGCCAGCAGCGACGCGGGACAGGGGGCTGAGGAGCAGTTCTTC | CASSDAGQGAEEQFF
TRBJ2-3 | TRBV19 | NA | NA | TGTGCCAGTAATCGGGGCCTCAGGGACACCAGCACAGATACGCAGTATTTT | CASNRGLRDTSTDTQYF
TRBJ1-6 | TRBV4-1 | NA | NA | TGCGCCAGCAGCCCAATTCCGGGATCCAATAATTCACCCCTCCACTTT | CASSPIPGSNNSPLHF
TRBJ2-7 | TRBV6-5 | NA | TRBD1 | TGTGCCAGCACAAGGGGGCCTCCCTACGAGCAGTACTTC | CASTRGPPYEQYF